The 24 T cell receptor beta chains below all came from one sample that was sequenced in a study of shared clonotypes between healthy human individuals. Assay used: immunoSEQ multiplex PCR; TCRdb lists only in-frame clones, some missing. The data show more than 1,200,000 clones, roughly 98.5% seen once. Material: naive CD4+ T cells sorted from blood. Subset described: CD45RA+ positively selected. These receptors were collected from a man aged 30 to 39 in good health.

About this clone: Within the sample, other DNA sequences also encode this same CDR3. CDR3: CASSFGEQFF. The CDR3 nucleotides are TGTGCCAGCAGTTTTGGTGAGCAGTTCTTC. The rearrangement joins TRBV7-9 to TRBJ2-1; D not certain. V was trimmed by 6 bases and J by 9 bases, leaving 6 bases between them. Germline CDR1 is SEHNR and CDR2 is FQNEAQ (reference sequence). The CDR3 extends over 10 amino acids.

This chain uses TRBV11-3 with TRBJ2-3, with a possible D match to TRBD2 (6 bases). Trimming took 5 bases from V and 4 from J, leaving 13 bases between them. This CDR3 contains 14 residues. Germline V gives CDR1 SGHNT, CDR2 YENEEA. CDR3 sequence (DNA): TGTGCCAGCAGCCCGACTAGTTCGGCAGATACGCAGTATTTT. Its translation: CASSPTSSADTQYF.

This chain connects TRBV29-1 to TRBJ2-7; TRBD2 matches at 9 bases. V shed 4 bases, J shed 2 bases, and the junction held 0 bases outside the gene matches. CDR3 length equals 12 residues. Germline-derived CDR1 and CDR2 are SQVTM and ANQGSEA. The CDR3 DNA reads TGCAGCGTTGCTAGCGGGACCTACGAGCAGTACTTC. Its protein product is CSVASGTYEQYF.

The rearrangement links TRBV14 to TRBJ1-5; D may be TRBD1 (6 bases). V was shortened by 0 bases and J by 6 bases, with 15 bases between the two germline ends. In germline, CDR1 is SGHDN, CDR2 FVKESK. The CDR3 runs to 16 residues. CDR3 in DNA: TGTGCCAGCAGCCAAGACCCAGGGGAGTCGATTCAGCCCCAGCATTTT. Translation gives CASSQDPGESIQPQHF.

The chain uses TRBV2 and TRBJ2-7; 10 nucleotides align to TRBD1. V dropped 6 bases and J dropped 5; count of bases not matched to a gene: 4. CDR3 size: 13 residues. Per the germline V gene, CDR1 is SNHLY and CDR2 is FYNNEI. The CDR3 DNA is TGTGCCAGCAGGGACAGGGGGTCCCACGAGCAGTACTTC. Translated: CASRDRGSHEQYF.

The V and J genes are TRBV30 and TRBJ1-5; 9 bases align to TRBD1. The CDR3 runs to 14 residues. The junction had 6 bases not matched to a gene; V was cut back by 7 bases and J by 2 bases. In germline, CDR1 is GTSNPN, CDR2 SVGIG (reference sequence). The CDR3: CASATGGRNQPQHF. DNA of the CDR3: TGTGCCTCAGCGACAGGGGGTCGCAATCAGCCCCAGCATTTT.

The chain carries TRBV29-1 and TRBJ1-2; D is perhaps TRBD1 (5 bases). The germline gives CDR1 SQVTM, CDR2 ANQGSEA. V dropped 1 base and J dropped 6 bases, with 15 bases sitting between them. The CDR3 extends over 14 amino acids. The CDR3 DNA sequence: TGCAGCGTTGAAGTGGTAGGAGGGGCTCATGGCTACACCTTC. Protein: CSVEVVGGAHGYTF.

This clone was seen just once. At the DNA level, this CDR3 is encoded by other sequences in the same sample as well. The chain links TRBV7-2 to TRBJ2-3; 8 nucleotides line up with TRBD1. This CDR3 contains 15 residues. The junction had 3 bases not matched to a gene; V was cut back by 2 bases and J by 2 bases. Germline CDR1 and CDR2: SGHTA and FQGNSA. CDR3 DNA sequence: TGTGCCAGCAGCTTAAGACAGGGGTCCACAGATACGCAGTATTTT. Encoded protein: CASSLRQGSTDTQYF.

In DNA form, the CDR3 reads TGTGCCAGCAGCCCTATCACGAATGAGGGGGAACAAAAAAGCTCCTACGAGCAGTACTTC. Its translation: CASSPITNEGEQKSSYEQYF. The gene calls are TRBV28 and TRBJ2-7, with D possibly being TRBD1 (6 bases). Per germline, CDR1 MDHEN and CDR2 SYDVKM. The germline V and J ends were trimmed by 6 bases and 0 bases, with 30 bases remaining between them. The CDR3 spans 20 residues.

The chain couples TRBV6-6 to TRBJ1-3; D not certain. This CDR3 is 16 amino acids long. The V end lost 6 bases, the J end lost 1 base, and 16 bases lay between the germline ends. Germline V gene data show CDR1 as MNHNY and CDR2 as SVGAGI (reference sequence). CDR3 loop: CASRSLKSDSGNTIYF. The CDR3 nucleotides read TGTGCCAGCAGATCGCTGAAATCGGATTCTGGAAACACCATATATTTT.

The chain has TRBV7-8 and TRBJ2-7; 8 bases agree with TRBD2. This CDR3 is built from 14 residues. Trimming took 1 base from V and 2 from J; bases not matched to a gene: 1. Germline loops: CDR1 SGHVS, CDR2 FQNEAQ. DNA for the CDR3: TGTGCCAGCAGCTTAGGCGGGAGGCCCTACGAGCAGTACTTC. Its protein product is CASSLGGRPYEQYF. The full variable domain, in which reference TRBV7-8 and TRBJ2-7 provide the parts outside the CDR3, is GAGVSQSPRYKVAKRGQDVALRCDPISGHVSLFWYQQALGQGPEFLTYFQNEAQLDKSGLPSDRFFAERPEGSVSTLKIQRTQQEDSAVYLCASSLGGRPYEQYFGPGTRLTVT.

In DNA, the CDR3 is TGTGCCAGCAGCTTCAATGACGGTCCCCGCTCTGGGGCCAACGTCCTGACTTTC. Its protein is CASSFNDGPRSGANVLTF. The V gene is TRBV5-5, the J gene TRBJ2-6; the D is unclear. The CDR3 runs to 18 residues. In germline, CDR1 is SGHKS, CDR2 YYEKEE (reference sequence). Trimming cost V 2 bases and J 0 bases, with 15 bases left between them.

CDR3 DNA sequence: TGTGCCAGCTCACCCTGGACAGGGAACGAGCAGTACTTC. It is translated as CASSPWTGNEQYF. The V gene is TRBV18, the J gene TRBJ2-7; 8 bases match TRBD1. Germline V gene sequence: CDR1 KGHSH, CDR2 LQKENI. The CDR3 is 13 amino acids. V gave up 3 bases and J gave up 5 bases; unmatched junction bases: 3. Full variable domain (missing parts from reference TRBV18 and TRBJ2-7): NAGVMQNPRHLVRRRGQEARLRCSPMKGHSHVYWYRQLPEEGLKFMVYLQKENIIDESGMPKERFSAEFPKEGPSILRIQQVVRGDSAAYFCASSPWTGNEQYFGPGTRLTVT.

The chain has TRBV30 and TRBJ2-7; the D call may be TRBD1 or TRBD2 (7 bases each). The CDR3 totals 19 residues. Germline CDR1 GTSNPN, CDR2 SVGIG (reference sequence). V was shortened by 1 base and J by 9 bases, with 34 bases between the two germline ends. CDR3 sequence: CAWSGYGPGGGPKAGGQYF. The CDR3 DNA follows: TGTGCCTGGAGTGGATACGGTCCAGGCGGGGGACCAAAGGCAGGGGGGCAGTACTTC.

This chain links TRBV7-9 with TRBJ2-7, with 7 bases fitting TRBD1. The CDR3 runs to 15 residues. Germline V CDR1 and CDR2: SEHNR, FQNEAQ (reference sequence). The V gene end was trimmed by 4 bases and the J gene end by 6 bases; junction bases not matched to a gene: 12. The CDR3 bases are TGTGCCAGCAGCTCCCCCGGGACAGTACCTCTCGAGCAGTACTTC. It is translated as CASSSPGTVPLEQYF.

The chain couples TRBV18 to TRBJ2-5; D possibly corresponds to TRBD2 (5 bases). Germline CDR1 reads KGHSH; CDR2 reads LQKENI. This CDR3 spans 15 amino acids. Trimming took off 3 bases at V and 0 bases at J, with 11 bases between the two ends. CDR3 sequence reads: CASSPLTSYQETQYF. The CDR3, as DNA: TGTGCCAGCTCACCCCTAACTAGTTACCAAGAGACCCAGTACTTC.

The rearrangement joins TRBV7-9 to TRBJ2-4; D is possibly TRBD1 (6 bases). The germline CDR1 and CDR2 sequences are SEHNR and FQNEAQ (reference sequence). V dropped 2 bases and J dropped 7 bases, with 15 bases sitting between them. This CDR3 contains 15 residues. The CDR3 region has the DNA TGTGCCAGCAGCTTATTCCAGGGGAAGGGGAACATTCAGTACTTC. As protein: CASSLFQGKGNIQYF.

This clone was recorded once. This chain joins TRBV2 and TRBJ2-1; TRBD2 aligns across 7 bases. This CDR3 has 16 residues. Germline lookup yields CDR1 SNHLY and CDR2 FYNNEI. Trimming cost V 7 bases and J 5 bases; bases outside gene matches: 14. In DNA, the CDR3 is TGTGCCAGCACCTCTCGTGTTAGCGGGTTTAACAATGAGCAGTTCTTC. This gives the protein CASTSRVSGFNNEQFF.

The chain employs TRBV30 and TRBJ1-1; 9 bases line up with TRBD1. Germline loops: CDR1 GTSNPN, CDR2 SVGIG (reference sequence). The junction had 2 bases not matched to a gene; V was cut back by 2 bases and J by 1 base. CDR3 length: 14 residues. The CDR3 DNA sequence: TGTGCCTGGAGTCTGACAGGGGGGAACACTGAAGCTTTCTTT. Protein: CAWSLTGGNTEAFF.

This chain uses TRBV29-1 with TRBJ2-1; 8 nucleotides match TRBD2. CDR3 length: 14 amino acids. The germline gives CDR1 SQVTM, CDR2 ANQGSEA. Trimming at V came to 4 bases and at J to 9 bases, leaving 11 bases not matched to a gene. The CDR3 DNA follows: TGCAGCGTTGGGGTAGCGGGATCGTACGCTGAGCAGTTCTTC. Residues: CSVGVAGSYAEQFF.

J is TRBJ2-1 and V is TRBV27; D may match TRBD1 or TRBD2 (5 bases each). The CDR3 is 15 amino acids. CDR1 and CDR2 (germline): MNHEY, SMNVEV (reference sequence). V was cut by 5 bases and J by 7 bases, with 18 bases left in between. CDR3: CASSAKPGRWNEQFF. CDR3 nucleotides: TGTGCCAGCAGTGCTAAACCGGGACGATGGAATGAGCAGTTCTTC.

The chain joins TRBV7-2 to TRBJ2-7; D unresolved. Between the trimmed V and J ends, which lost 2 bases and 2 bases, there was a span of 13 bases. Germline lookup yields CDR1 SGHTA and CDR2 FQGNSA. CDR3 length equals 15 residues. The CDR3 DNA follows: TGTGCCAGCAGCTTACTCGGGTCGTCGACCTACGAGCAGTACTTC. Amino acid sequence: CASSLLGSSTYEQYF.

The chain uses TRBV2 and TRBJ2-1; a possible D gene is TRBD2 (6 bases). CDR1 is SNHLY, CDR2 FYNNEI, per germline. Trimming took 8 bases from V and 8 from J, leaving 10 bases between them. The CDR3 is 11 amino acids. CDR3 in DNA: TGTGCCAGCCGCGGGGAGTATGAGCAGTTCTTC. Its translation: CASRGEYEQFF.

The chain is built from TRBV6-1 and TRBJ1-5, with 9 bases aligning to TRBD1. This CDR3 has 13 residues. Trimming at V came to 8 bases and at J to 5 bases, leaving 4 bases not matched to a gene. In germline, CDR1 is MNHNS, CDR2 SASEGT. CDR3 protein: CASGGTGYQPQHF. The CDR3 DNA is TGTGCCAGCGGTGGGACAGGGTATCAGCCCCAGCATTTT.